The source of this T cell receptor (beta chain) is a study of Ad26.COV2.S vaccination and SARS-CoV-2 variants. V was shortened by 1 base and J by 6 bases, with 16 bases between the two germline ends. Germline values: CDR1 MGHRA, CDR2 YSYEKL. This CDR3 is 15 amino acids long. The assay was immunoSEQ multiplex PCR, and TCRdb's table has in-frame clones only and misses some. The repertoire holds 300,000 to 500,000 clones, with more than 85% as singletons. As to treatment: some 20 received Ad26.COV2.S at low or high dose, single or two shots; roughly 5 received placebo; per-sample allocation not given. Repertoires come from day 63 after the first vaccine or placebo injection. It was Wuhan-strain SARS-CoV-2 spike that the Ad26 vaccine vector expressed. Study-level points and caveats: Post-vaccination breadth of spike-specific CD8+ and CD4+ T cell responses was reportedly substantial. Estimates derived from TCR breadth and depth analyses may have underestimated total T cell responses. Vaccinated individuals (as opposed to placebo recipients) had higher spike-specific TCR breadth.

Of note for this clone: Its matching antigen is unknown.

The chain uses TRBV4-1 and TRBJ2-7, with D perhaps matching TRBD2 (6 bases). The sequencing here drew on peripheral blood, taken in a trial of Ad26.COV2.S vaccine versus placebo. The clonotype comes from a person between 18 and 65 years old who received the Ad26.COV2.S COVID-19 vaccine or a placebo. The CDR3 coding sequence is TGCGCCAGCAGCCAAGGGGTGCGGGGCCAGGGCGAGCAGTACTTC. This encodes CASSQGVRGQGEQYF.